A single TCR beta chain is shown here with its context. Its antigen is not identified. This record comes from a study of CD8+ T cells in alopecia areata. Extraction of RNA preceded its reverse transcription into cDNA, which served as the sequencing template. TCRdb's copy holds only in-frame clones and misses some; the assay was immunoSEQ multiplex PCR. The sample holds around 69,000 clones, roughly 60% seen once. This CDR3 comprises 12 residues. Germline V lookup: CDR1 MNHEY, CDR2 SVGAGI. V shed 6 bases, J shed 5 bases, and the junction held 1 base outside the gene matches. Findings of the study overall: Lesional scalp, notably in alopecia totalis/universalis, had clonality above that of normal scalp.

Collected material from alopecia areata patients comprised lesional scalp punch biopsies and peripheral blood. This clonotype was sampled from a human donor with alopecia areata. The J gene is TRBJ1-5, the V gene TRBV6-5, with TRBD1 identical over 7 bases. The material sequenced was CD8+ T cells sorted from blood, taken at week 0. The CDR3 coding sequence is TGTGCCAGCAGCCAGGGGGATCAGCCCCAGCATTTT. Its translation is CASSQGDQPQHF.